These 10 T cell receptor beta chains were all obtained from the same sample, sequenced in a study of CD8 T cells in ankylosing spondylitis. TCRdb passed the 5' RACE reads through MiXCR, listing each CDR3 protein once. The sample yields some 27,000 distinct CDR3 sequences, nearly 5.5% seen once. The sequencing input was blood, either unsorted or a sorted T cell fraction (not recorded which). These receptors were obtained from a female donor with ankylosing spondylitis or in good health (not recorded which).

At least ten counts were recorded for this clonotype. This chain joins TRBV9 and TRBJ2-7; TRBD2 matches 13 bases. This CDR3 is 16 amino acids long. Germline trimming cut 0 bases from V and 4 bases from J; bases unmatched to any gene: 4. Looked up from germline, CDR1 is SGDLS and CDR2 is YYNGEE. CDR3 sequence (DNA): TGTGCCAGCAGCGTAGGACTAGCGGGAGGTCAATACGAGCAGTACTTC. Translated: CASSVGLAGGQYEQYF.

This clonotype was seen repeatedly, ten times or more. The CDR3 sequence: CASSATGGWYEQYF. CDR3 bases: TGTGCCAGCAGCGCCACAGGGGGCTGGTACGAGCAGTACTTC. The rearrangement joins TRBV9 to TRBJ2-7; 9 bases fit TRBD1. V lost 3 bases and J lost 4; bases outside the gene matches: 5. The CDR3 consists of 14 residues. Germline-derived CDR1 and CDR2 are SGDLS and YYNGEE.

This clonotype is classed as medium-sized. This chain links TRBV29-1 with TRBJ1-1; D is ambiguous. Germline CDR1 and CDR2: SQVTM and ANQGSEA. The CDR3 sequence is 12 residues long. V was cut by 7 bases and J by 4 bases, with 13 bases left in between. The CDR3 loop is CSGRALGTEAFF. The CDR3 nucleotides are TGCAGCGGGCGGGCGCTTGGCACTGAAGCTTTCTTT.

This clonotype was detected many times. The chain employs TRBV9 and TRBJ1-4, with 7 bases aligning to TRBD1. Germline-derived CDR1 and CDR2 are SGDLS and YYNGEE. V shed 4 bases and J 0 bases; nucleotides not matched to a gene: 15. This CDR3 comprises 19 residues. The CDR3 DNA is TGTGCCAGCAGCTCGACCGGGACAGCTTCGCCAACAACTAATGAAAAACTGTTTTTT. Residues: CASSSTGTASPTTNEKLFF.

There are a few counts of this clonotype. The chain carries TRBV9 and TRBJ2-6, with 8 bases that match TRBD1. Unmatched junction bases numbered 8, after V lost 0 bases and J lost 0 bases. The germline V gene has CDR1 SGDLS and CDR2 YYNGEE. The CDR3 runs to 19 residues. CDR3 protein: CASSVARRQGISGANVLTF. The CDR3 nucleotides read TGTGCCAGCAGCGTAGCTCGGCGACAGGGGATCTCTGGGGCCAACGTCCTGACTTTC.

The genes are TRBV9 and TRBJ2-1; 8 nucleotides line up with TRBD2. The V gene end was trimmed by 4 bases and the J gene end by 7 bases; junction bases not matched to a gene: 16. The CDR3 is 17 amino acids. Germline CDR1 reads SGDLS; CDR2 reads YYNGEE. CDR3 coding DNA: TGTGCCAGCAGCTCCCGGCGGGGGGAACGAGCCCGGAATGAGCAGTTCTTC. Translating it yields CASSSRRGERARNEQFF.

In DNA form, the CDR3 reads TGTGCCAGCAGCCCGGGACTAGCGGGAGGCGGGGAGACCCAGTACTTC. Amino acid sequence: CASSPGLAGGGETQYF. The V and J genes are TRBV9 and TRBJ2-5, with 15 bases matching TRBD2. Germline CDR1 is SGDLS and CDR2 is YYNGEE. This CDR3 is built from 16 residues. V lost 4 bases to trimming and J lost 5 bases; unmatched junction nucleotides: 6.

This clonotype was counted ten times or more. This chain connects TRBV9 to TRBJ2-5, with TRBD2 identical over 7 bases. Trimming took 0 bases from V and 2 from J; bases not matched to a gene: 7. The CDR3 has 16 residues. CDR1 SGDLS and CDR2 YYNGEE come from the germline V gene. DNA for the CDR3: TGTGCCAGCAGCGTAGGTACTAGCGCGTCGCAAGAGACCCAGTACTTC. Translation gives CASSVGTSASQETQYF.

This clonotype was seen ten or more times. V gene TRBV9 combines with J gene TRBJ1-1; unclear D gene. V dropped 0 bases and J dropped 1 base, with 7 bases sitting between them. The CDR3 covers 14 residues. Germline CDR1 SGDLS, CDR2 YYNGEE. The CDR3 sequence is CASSVVHTNTEAFF. DNA of the CDR3: TGTGCCAGCAGCGTAGTTCATACGAACACTGAAGCTTTCTTT.

This clonotype was seen at least ten times. The chain links TRBV9 to TRBJ1-2, with 11 nucleotides matching TRBD1. The CDR3 length is 15 residues. After removal of 4 bases from V and 6 bases from J, the junction contained 8 bases not matched to a gene. Germline V gene sequence: CDR1 SGDLS, CDR2 YYNGEE. The CDR3 bases are TGTGCCAGCAGCCCCCTAGGACAGGGGGCGGATGGCTACACCTTC. Protein: CASSPLGQGADGYTF.